These 2 T cell receptor beta chains were all obtained from the same sample, sequenced in a study of blood T cells in healthy people across ages. Next came a second PCR, run for roughly 7 to 12 cycles, which used a sample-barcoded 5' primer along with a J-beta primer mix. TCRdb used MiXCR to reprocess the 5' RACE reads, holding one entry per CDR3 protein. Among about 320,000 distinct CDR3 sequences listed, about 25% were seen once. Sequenced input: blood. Receptors were obtained from a woman aged 65 to 85 in good health.

This clonotype has only a few counts. V is TRBV7-6 and J is TRBJ2-6; D not resolved. Germline V gives CDR1 SGHVS, CDR2 FNYEAQ. The V and J ends lost 3 bases and 0 bases respectively, with 9 bases between them. This CDR3 comprises 16 residues. The CDR3 sequence is CASSFKPGSGANVLTF. The CDR3 DNA sequence: TGTGCCAGCAGCTTCAAGCCGGGCTCTGGGGCCAACGTCCTGACTTTC. The full variable domain, its missing parts supplied by reference TRBV7-6 and TRBJ2-6, is GAGVSQSPRYKVTKRGQDVALRCDPISGHVSLYWYRQALGQGPEFLTYFNYEAQQDKSGLPNDRFSAERPEGSISTLTIQRTEQRDSAMYRCASSFKPGSGANVLTFGAGSRLTVL.

This clonotype was seen a few times. The rearrangement links TRBV5-1 to TRBJ2-5, with D maybe TRBD2 (6 bases). The CDR3 has 14 amino acids. In germline, CDR1 is SGHRS, CDR2 YFSETQ. Trimming left V 4 bases short and J 5 bases short, with 15 bases between. In DNA, the CDR3 is TGCGCCAGCAGCAAGGAGGGTCCTTGGGAGACCCAGTACTTC. Translated, it gives CASSKEGPWETQYF.